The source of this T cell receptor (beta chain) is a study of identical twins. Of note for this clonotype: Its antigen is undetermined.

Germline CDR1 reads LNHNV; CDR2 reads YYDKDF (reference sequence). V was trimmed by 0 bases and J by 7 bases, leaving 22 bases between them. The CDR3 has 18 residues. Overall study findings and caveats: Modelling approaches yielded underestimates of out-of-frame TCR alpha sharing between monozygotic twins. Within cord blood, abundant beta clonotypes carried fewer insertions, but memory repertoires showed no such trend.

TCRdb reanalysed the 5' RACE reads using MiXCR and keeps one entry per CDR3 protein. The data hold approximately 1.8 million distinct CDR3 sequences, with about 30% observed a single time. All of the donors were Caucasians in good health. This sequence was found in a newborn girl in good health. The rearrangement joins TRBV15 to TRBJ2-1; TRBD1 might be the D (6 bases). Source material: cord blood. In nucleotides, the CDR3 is TGTGCCACCAGCAGAGATCGGTTCTTTGAGGGGGTTTGGAATGAGCAGTTCTTC. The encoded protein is CATSRDRFFEGVWNEQFF.